Shown below are 28 T cell receptor beta chains from a single sample sequenced in a study of human T cells and chemical hapten exposure. Time point of the sample: pre-sensitization, week 0. Indicated treatment: therapeutic diphenylcyclopropenone sensitization with weekly scalp DPC. TCRdb ran MiXCR on the RACE reads and lists one entry per CDR3 protein. The top ten hold approximately 2.2% of the sample, which has roughly 260,000 distinct CDR3 sequences, approximately 8.6% seen once. This specimen consisted of whole blood, obtained in connection with sensitization to the hapten diphenylcyclopropenone (DPC). The receptors originated from a woman in her thirties or forties with alopecia areata. Some clones in this sample may be carry-over from other donors' samples.

This chain connects TRBV29-1 to TRBJ2-3; the D gene is possibly TRBD2 (6 bases). Germline-derived CDR1 and CDR2 are SQVTM and ANQGSEA. Trimming took off 6 bases at V and 6 bases at J, with 16 bases between the two ends. CDR3 length: 13 amino acids. CDR3 residues: CSVGDFPWDTQYF. CDR3 DNA sequence: TGCAGCGTGGGGGACTTCCCGTGGGATACGCAGTATTTT.

The sample holds a few counts of this clonotype. The chain combines TRBV7-2 with TRBJ1-1, with D possibly matching TRBD1 (5 bases). This CDR3 comprises 17 residues. The V gene's germline CDR1 is SGHTA and CDR2 FQGNSA. Trimming shortened V by 2 bases and J by 2 bases, and 18 bases separated the two germline ends. In DNA form, the CDR3 reads TGTGCCAGCAGCTTACACACGACCGGGACTTACAACACTGAAGCTTTCTTT. This sequence encodes CASSLHTTGTYNTEAFF.

This clonotype has just a few counts. The chain employs TRBV15 and TRBJ2-3; 9 positions agree with TRBD1. V gave up 1 base and J gave up 1 base; unmatched junction bases: 9. The CDR3 runs 18 residues. Germline V lookup: CDR1 LNHNV, CDR2 YYDKDF (reference sequence). The CDR3 is CATSRAPGQGIGTDTQYF. CDR3 DNA: TGTGCCACCAGCAGAGCCCCCGGACAGGGGATAGGCACAGATACGCAGTATTTT.

V gene TRBV19 combines with J gene TRBJ2-2; 8 bases align to TRBD1. Unmatched junction bases numbered 9, after V lost 7 bases and J lost 5 bases. There are 15 residues in the CDR3. The germline V gene encodes CDR1 LNHDA and CDR2 SQIVND (reference sequence). This chain's CDR3 is CASKRGRQGTGELFF. The CDR3, as DNA: TGTGCCAGTAAGAGGGGCCGACAGGGGACCGGGGAGCTGTTTTTT.

This clonotype has at least ten counts. This chain uses TRBV27 with TRBJ2-5, with 15 bases matching TRBD2. Trimming cost V 5 bases and J 3 bases; bases outside gene matches: 7. Germline V lookup: CDR1 MNHEY, CDR2 SMNVEV (reference sequence). The CDR3 is 17 residues long. For the CDR3, the DNA is TGTGCCAGCAGTCCCTTGGGACTAGCGGGAGGAAAAGAGACCCAGTACTTC. It specifies CASSPLGLAGGKETQYF.

This clonotype was seen only a few times. The CDR3 coding sequence is TGCGCCAGCAGCCTAGCCCATTCAGGGGCCAATGAGCAGTTCTTC. This gives the protein CASSLAHSGANEQFF. The rearrangement links TRBV4-3 to TRBJ2-1; TRBD1 is a possible D gene (6 bases). Germline values: CDR1 LGHNA, CDR2 YSLEER. This CDR3 is built from 15 residues. Trimming cost V 4 bases and J 6 bases, with 16 bases left between them.

This clonotype has at least ten counts. The chain recombines TRBV28 with TRBJ2-7; 11 nucleotides align to TRBD1. J was trimmed by 6 bases and V by 5 bases; bases with no gene match: 6. CDR3 size: 14 residues. Germline loops: CDR1 MDHEN, CDR2 SYDVKM. The CDR3 is CASSVGDRGSEQYF. The DNA of the CDR3 is TGTGCCAGCAGTGTTGGGGACAGGGGGAGCGAGCAGTACTTC. Drawing the rest from reference TRBV28 and TRBJ2-7, the complete variable domain is DVKVTQSSRYLVKRTGEKVFLECVQDMDHENMFWYRQDPGLGLRLIYFSYDVKMKEKGDIPEGYSVSREKKERFSLILESASTNQTSMYLCASSVGDRGSEQYFGPGTRLTVT.

This clonotype was seen more than once but under ten times. This chain joins TRBV28 and TRBJ2-3; 10 nucleotides agree with TRBD1. The CDR3 covers 17 residues. Germline V CDR1 and CDR2: MDHEN, SYDVKM. J gave up 2 bases and V 5 bases, and 10 bases lay outside the gene matches. In nucleotides, the CDR3 is TGTGCCAGCAGTCCACCCCCCGGGACAGGGGACACAGATACGCAGTATTTT. This codes for CASSPPPGTGDTDTQYF.

There are a few counts of this clonotype. The chain employs TRBV12-3 or TRBV12-4 and TRBJ1-3; weak D call: TRBD1 (6 bases). CDR3 length equals 15 residues. Trimming cost V 5 bases and J 0 bases, with 11 bases left between them. The chain's CDR3 is CASSVGGSSGNTIYF. The CDR3 DNA sequence: TGTGCCAGCAGTGTTGGGGGCAGCTCTGGAAACACCATATATTTT.

This clonotype was observed a handful of times. V gene TRBV27 combines with J gene TRBJ2-6, with D possibly matching TRBD2 (5 bases). The CDR3 is 14 amino acids. Germline V gives CDR1 MNHEY, CDR2 SMNVEV (reference sequence). V was pared by 7 bases and J by 3 bases, with 10 bases between. The CDR3 spells CASTTRRGANVLTF. Written as DNA, the CDR3 is TGTGCCAGCACCACTAGACGTGGGGCCAACGTCCTGACTTTC.

The chain joins TRBV19 to TRBJ1-5, with D hard to call. Trimming took 1 base from V and 7 from J, leaving 11 bases between them. CDR1 is LNHDA, CDR2 SQIVND, per germline (reference sequence). This CDR3 is built from 14 residues. CDR3 DNA sequence: TGTGCCAGTAGTATAGGGGATCGAGGACAGCCCCAGCATTTT. Translating gives CASSIGDRGQPQHF.

CDR3 bases: TGTGCCAGCAGCCCCGGACAGGGTGCACCCCACACCTTC. Translation gives CASSPGQGAPHTF. The chain has TRBV6-1 and TRBJ1-2; 8 bases line up with TRBD1. There are 13 residues in the CDR3. Germline assignment: CDR1 MNHNS and CDR2 SASEGT. V trimming: 6 bases; J trimming: 12 bases; junction bases outside the gene matches: 12.

CDR3 in amino acids: CASSQESMGGTLQETQYF. In DNA form, the CDR3 reads TGCGCCAGCAGCCAAGAAAGTATGGGCGGGACCCTCCAAGAGACCCAGTACTTC. The V gene is TRBV4-3, the J gene TRBJ2-5, with a weak D call TRBD2 (6 bases). The CDR3 covers 18 residues. Per the germline V gene, CDR1 is LGHNA and CDR2 is YSLEER. Trimming took off 0 bases at V and 1 base at J, with 18 bases between the two ends.

This chain links TRBV10-3 with TRBJ1-3, with unresolved D. V lost 8 bases to trimming and J lost 0 bases, with 11 bases between them. Germline CDR1 ENHRY, CDR2 SYGVKD. The CDR3 runs to 14 residues. As DNA, the CDR3 is TGTGCCATCGGGTTGGCGGGCTCTGGAAACACCATATATTTT. It yields the protein CAIGLAGSGNTIYF.

The rearrangement joins TRBV6-5 to TRBJ1-6; D not resolved. CDR3 length: 13 residues. Germline V gene data show CDR1 as MNHEY and CDR2 as SVGAGI. Trimming removed 6 bases at V and 7 bases at J, with 10 bases between. Here the CDR3 reads CASSNGYNSPLHF. The CDR3 DNA reads TGTGCCAGCAGCAACGGGTACAATTCACCCCTCCACTTT.

This clonotype was recorded a few times. V usage is TRBV7-2 and J usage is TRBJ1-1; D is undetermined. The V gene's germline CDR1 is SGHTA and CDR2 FQGNSA. This CDR3 is built from 16 residues. Trimming pared 0 bases from V and 0 bases from J, leaving 11 bases between. The CDR3 is CASSLAARGMNTEAFF. The CDR3 coding sequence is TGTGCCAGCAGCTTAGCGGCAAGAGGGATGAACACTGAAGCTTTCTTT.

In this sample, this clonotype turned up a few times. This chain uses TRBV19 with TRBJ2-3; the match to TRBD2 covers 8 bases. V was pared by 7 bases and J by 1 base, with 4 bases of the junction left unmatched. CDR3 length: 14 amino acids. CDR1 LNHDA and CDR2 SQIVND come from the germline V gene (reference sequence). CDR3 in amino acids: CASKEAGGTDTQYF. CDR3 DNA sequence: TGTGCCAGTAAGGAAGCGGGAGGCACAGATACGCAGTATTTT.

The rearrangement uses TRBV6-5 and TRBJ1-6; 7 bases align to TRBD1. The germline gives CDR1 MNHEY, CDR2 SVGAGI. Trimming took 5 bases from V and 6 from J; bases not matched to a gene: 7. The CDR3 length is 15 residues. CDR3 sequence reads: CASSRTGWGNSPLHF. Written as DNA, the CDR3 is TGTGCCAGCAGTCGGACAGGTTGGGGTAATTCACCCCTCCACTTT.

This rearrangement joins TRBV5-4 to TRBJ2-3; D is unresolved. In germline, CDR1 is SGHNT, CDR2 YYREEE (reference sequence). The V gene lost 0 bases and the J gene lost 4 bases, with 9 bases spanning the gap. This CDR3 is 14 amino acids long. This CDR3 reads CASSLGPRADTQYF. The CDR3 DNA follows: TGTGCCAGCAGCTTGGGGCCCCGCGCAGATACGCAGTATTTT.

Points on this clonotype: The junction departs from germline at one end; a sequencing error may be responsible. The chain joins TRBV6-1 to TRBJ2-3, with unresolved D. This CDR3 has 10 amino acids. Germline V gene data show CDR1 as MNHNS and CDR2 as SASEGT. As DNA, the CDR3 is TGTGCCAGCAGGAACGAACGGATGCATTTT. Translating gives CASRNERMHF.

This clonotype appeared a few times. This chain joins TRBV6-2 or TRBV6-3 and TRBJ2-1; D ambiguous. The ends were cut back, 2 bases at V and 4 bases at J, with 3 bases in the middle. This CDR3 is 12 amino acids long. The germline gives CDR1 MNHEY, CDR2 SVGEGT. CDR3 in DNA: TGTGCCAGCAGTTACGGTTACAATGAGCAGTTCTTC. Protein sequence: CASSYGYNEQFF.

The chain employs TRBV24-1 and TRBJ2-5; the D gene is possibly TRBD2 (5 bases). The V end was cut by 4 bases, the J end by 2 bases, with 13 bases between. This CDR3 spans 15 amino acids. Germline V gene lookup returns CDR1 KGHDR and CDR2 SFDVKD. The CDR3 protein is CATSELGRTQETQYF. The CDR3, as DNA: TGTGCCACCAGTGAGCTCGGGCGGACTCAAGAGACCCAGTACTTC.

The chain combines TRBV6-2 or TRBV6-3 with TRBJ2-1; D is unresolved. The CDR3 has 13 residues. The germline V gene encodes CDR1 MNHEY and CDR2 SVGEGT. Trimming took off 6 bases at V and 6 bases at J, with 12 bases between the two ends. In DNA, the CDR3 is TGTGCCAGCAGCCCCCCAGGTGTCAATGAGCAGTTCTTC. Translation gives CASSPPGVNEQFF.

Many counts were recorded for this clonotype. The chain joins TRBV28 to TRBJ2-7, with D uncertain. Trimming removed 4 bases at V and 7 bases at J, with 11 bases between. This CDR3 region has 12 residues. The V gene's germline CDR1 is MDHEN and CDR2 SYDVKM. The CDR3 bases are TGTGCCAGCAGTTGGAGAGTTGGAGAGCAGTACTTC. Amino acids: CASSWRVGEQYF.

This clonotype was seen only a few times. The chain uses TRBV6-6 and TRBJ1-3, with 8 bases aligning to TRBD1. The length of the CDR3 is 15 residues. J lost 1 base, V lost 4 bases, and 3 bases had no gene match. CDR1 is MNHNY, CDR2 SVGAGI, per germline (reference sequence). CDR3 nucleotide sequence: TGTGCCAGCAGTTCTCAGGGGGCTTCTGGAAACACCATATATTTT. This translates into CASSSQGASGNTIYF.

V and J are TRBV4-3 and TRBJ2-7; D might be TRBD1 (6 bases). Looked up from germline, CDR1 is LGHNA and CDR2 is YSLEER. The V end was cut by 2 bases, the J end by 7 bases, with 15 bases between. The CDR3 extends over 14 amino acids. CDR3 amino acids: CASSQTYRVEEQYF. For the CDR3, the DNA is TGCGCCAGCAGCCAAACGTACAGGGTAGAAGAGCAGTACTTC.

This clonotype was found many times. The chain carries TRBV7-9 and TRBJ1-4, with a tentative D call TRBD1 (5 bases). Per germline, CDR1 SEHNR and CDR2 FQNEAQ (reference sequence). V was clipped by 5 bases and J by 5 bases, with 12 bases between them. CDR3 size: 14 residues. The CDR3 DNA follows: TGTGCCAGCAGCCCCCGGGACGCAAATGAAAAACTGTTTTTT. Amino acid sequence: CASSPRDANEKLFF.

This clonotype was counted between two and nine times. The V call is TRBV18, the J call TRBJ2-1, with 7 positions matching TRBD1. Germline V lookup: CDR1 KGHSH, CDR2 LQKENI. This CDR3 comprises 14 residues. The V gene end was trimmed by 6 bases and the J gene end by 3 bases; junction bases not matched to a gene: 5. CDR3 nucleotide sequence: TGTGCCAGCTCGGGACAGTCCGGCTACAATGAGCAGTTCTTC. This gives the protein CASSGQSGYNEQFF.